Each of the 16 T cell receptor beta chains below was sequenced from the same sample in a study of PD-1 blockade in mismatch repair-deficient tumors (dated by TCRdb to between 2016 and 2019). Library method: the immunoSEQ multiplex PCR assay. As stored in TCRdb, this immuneACCESS dataset retains in-frame rearrangements with V and J assigned. A fraction of the clones does not appear; measured against another copy, unresolved V genes explain less than half of the discrepancy, and the remainder lacks a known reason. Present in this sample are around 68,000 clones, around 80% of which were seen just once. The ten largest clones represent 4.5% to 7% of the sample. This specimen consisted of peripheral blood, obtained 2 weeks after starting pembrolizumab. Receptors originate from an adult with mismatch repair-deficient cancer.

The rearrangement joins TRBV29-1 to TRBJ1-1; D gene unclear. The length of the CDR3 is 11 residues. V was clipped by 7 bases and J by 8 bases, with 14 bases between them. CDR1 is SQVTM and CDR2 is ANQGSEA in the germline V gene. The CDR3 sequence is CSGQEAGEAFF. The DNA for the CDR3 is TGCAGCGGACAAGAGGCGGGGGAAGCTTTCTTT.

J is TRBJ2-5 and V is TRBV4-1; no firm D call. CDR1 MGHRA and CDR2 YSYEKL come from the germline V gene. The CDR3 totals 15 residues. Between the trimmed V and J ends, which lost 0 bases and 3 bases, there was a span of 11 bases. The chain's CDR3 is CASSQEGGLEETQYF. CDR3 nucleotides: TGCGCCAGCAGCCAAGAGGGTGGGCTAGAAGAGACCCAGTACTTC.

The J gene is TRBJ1-3, the V gene TRBV18; tentatively, D is TRBD1 (6 bases). The CDR3 contains 15 residues. Trimming stripped 2 bases from V and 0 bases from J, with 8 bases between. Germline assignment: CDR1 KGHSH and CDR2 LQKENI. In DNA, the CDR3 is TGTGCCAGCTCACCAAGACAGGACTCTGGAAACACCATATATTTT. Its protein product is CASSPRQDSGNTIYF.

The rearrangement joins TRBV9 to TRBJ1-3, with D possibly matching TRBD1 (5 bases). The CDR3 is made up of 16 amino acids. CDR1 and CDR2 (germline): SGDLS, YYNGEE. Deletions cut 4 bases from V and 0 bases from J, with 14 bases between. The CDR3 nucleotides are TGTGCCAGCAGCACCTCCGGGACCCTCTCTGGAAACACCATATATTTT. It specifies CASSTSGTLSGNTIYF.

This chain joins TRBV27 and TRBJ1-2; maybe TRBD1 (5 bases). CDR1 is MNHEY and CDR2 is SMNVEV in the germline V gene (reference sequence). The length of the CDR3 is 13 residues. The V end was cut by 4 bases, the J end by 3 bases, with 9 bases between. DNA of the CDR3: TGTGCCAGCAGTTACGGCAGGGACTATGGCTACACCTTC. Translation: CASSYGRDYGYTF.

The chain uses TRBV5-4 and TRBJ2-7, with D perhaps matching TRBD2 (6 bases). CDR1 SGHNT and CDR2 YYREEE come from the germline V gene (reference sequence). The CDR3 runs to 15 residues. V was cut by 5 bases and J by 2 bases, with 17 bases left in between. The CDR3 DNA reads as TGTGCCAGCAGTAGGAGTAGCGGAGGCGCCTACGAGCAGTACTTC. Protein product: CASSRSSGGAYEQYF.

This clone was observed a single time. This chain connects TRBV18 to TRBJ1-1; maybe TRBD1 (5 bases). The germline gives CDR1 KGHSH, CDR2 LQKENI. The CDR3 contains 13 residues. Deletions cut 5 bases from V and 1 base from J, with 8 bases between. CDR3 region: CASSRDSNTEAFF. For the CDR3, the DNA is TGTGCCAGCTCAAGGGACTCGAACACTGAAGCTTTCTTT.

The chain recombines TRBV28 with TRBJ1-1; D might be TRBD1 (5 bases). Trimming shortened V by 6 bases and J by 10 bases, and 18 bases separated the two germline ends. Germline values: CDR1 MDHEN, CDR2 SYDVKM. The CDR3 loop spans 13 amino acids. CDR3 region: CASSQRAGAGAFF. CDR3 in DNA: TGTGCCAGCAGCCAAAGGGCCGGGGCGGGAGCTTTCTTT.

J is TRBJ2-3 and V is TRBV6-1; 7 bases agree with TRBD1. Unmatched junction bases numbered 4, after V lost 2 bases and J lost 2 bases. From germline, CDR1 is MNHNS and CDR2 SASEGT. The CDR3 is 15 residues long. For the CDR3, the DNA is TGTGCCAGCAGTGAACTGGACAGGATCACAGATACGCAGTATTTT. Translation gives CASSELDRITDTQYF.

This CDR3 is CASSLDRVATEAFF. CDR3 nucleotides: TGTGCCAGCAGCTTAGACCGGGTGGCCACTGAAGCTTTCTTT. The chain is built from TRBV13 and TRBJ1-1; D gene uncertain. The CDR3 length is 14 residues. Trimming took off 1 base at V and 4 bases at J, with 10 bases between the two ends. Germline V gene sequence: CDR1 PRHDT, CDR2 FYEKMQ (reference sequence).

The CDR3 bases are TGTGCCAGCAGTGAAGCCGGGCTAGCGGGAAACGAGCAGTACTTC. Its protein product is CASSEAGLAGNEQYF. V usage is TRBV2 and J usage is TRBJ2-7, with 9 bases that match TRBD2. Trimming took 0 bases from V and 5 from J; bases not matched to a gene: 5. This CDR3 is built from 15 residues. The germline CDR1 and CDR2 sequences are SNHLY and FYNNEI. Full variable domain (missing parts from reference TRBV2 and TRBJ2-7): EPEVTQTPSHQVTQMGQEVILRCVPISNHLYFYWYRQILGQKVEFLVSFYNNEISEKSEIFDDQFSVERPDGSNFTLKIRSTKLEDSAMYFCASSEAGLAGNEQYFGPGTRLTVT.

The gene calls are TRBV11-2 and TRBJ2-3, with 9 positions matching TRBD2. The V gene's germline CDR1 is SGHAT and CDR2 FQNNGV. Losses at the gene ends were 2 bases for V and 6 bases for J; bases not matched to a gene: 6. This CDR3 comprises 15 residues. The CDR3 DNA sequence: TGTGCCAGCAGCTTATTGGCGGGAGGGCCGGATACGCAGTATTTT. This gives the protein CASSLLAGGPDTQYF.

This chain uses TRBV2 with TRBJ1-5, with D uncertain. Trimming removed 8 bases at V and 4 bases at J, with 12 bases between. The CDR3 totals 13 residues. The germline V gene has CDR1 SNHLY and CDR2 FYNNEI. CDR3 in amino acids: CASRREPNQPQHF. CDR3 nucleotides: TGTGCCAGCCGTAGGGAACCGAATCAGCCCCAGCATTTT.

The J gene is TRBJ1-5, the V gene TRBV9; D is uncertain. The CDR3 runs 15 residues. Trimming removed 0 bases from V and 7 bases from J, with 14 bases in between. Germline CDR1 reads SGDLS; CDR2 reads YYNGEE. The CDR3, as DNA: TGTGCCAGCAGCGTAGGGAGTTCTCCGGAGCAGCCCCAGCATTTT. Its translation is CASSVGSSPEQPQHF.

J is TRBJ1-5 and V is TRBV19; D is possibly TRBD1 (6 bases). CDR3 size: 14 residues. CDR1 and CDR2 (germline): LNHDA, SQIVND (reference sequence). V was pared by 5 bases and J by 0 bases, with 8 bases between. The CDR3: CASSWDTSNQPQHF. In nucleotides, the CDR3 is TGTGCCAGTAGTTGGGACACTAGCAATCAGCCCCAGCATTTT.

The rearrangement joins TRBV14 to TRBJ2-1; D ambiguous. V was pared by 1 base and J by 14 bases, with 18 bases between. The CDR3 loop spans 14 amino acids. CDR1 is SGHDN, CDR2 FVKESK, per germline. In DNA form, the CDR3 reads TGTGCCAGCAGCCAAGTCCAAGGGTCCGGTAAGGAGTTCTTC. Its translation: CASSQVQGSGKEFF. The full variable domain, completed using reference TRBV14 and TRBJ2-1, is EAGVTQFPSHSVIEKGQTVTLRCDPISGHDNLYWYRRVMGKEIKFLLHFVKESKQDESGMPNNRFLAERTGGTYSTLKVQPAELEDSGVYFCASSQVQGSGKEFFGPGTRLTVL.